There are many counts of the clone carrying this T cell receptor beta chain. Germline CDR1 DFQATT, CDR2 SNEGSKA (reference sequence). The ends were cut back, 6 bases at V and 5 bases at J, with 8 bases in the middle. This CDR3 is built from 10 residues. This sample was taken from a study of T cells in Graves' hyperthyroidism and ophthalmopathy. Amplification of TCR beta CDR3 regions used RNA as the template. TCR CDR3 regions were first amplified by RT-PCR with HTBI primers. MiXCR, run by TCRdb on the multiplex PCR reads, gives a single entry per CDR3 protein. The sample lists about 98,000 distinct CDR3 sequences, 40% occurring once.

Sequencing was done on a sample of peripheral blood or thyroid tissue (not recorded which). V gene TRBV20-1 combines with J gene TRBJ2-7; the D is unclear. This TCR came from a woman aged 25 to 45 with Graves' hyperthyroidism. CDR3 amino acids: CSATVNEQYF. For the CDR3, the DNA is TGCAGTGCCACCGTTAACGAGCAGTACTTC.